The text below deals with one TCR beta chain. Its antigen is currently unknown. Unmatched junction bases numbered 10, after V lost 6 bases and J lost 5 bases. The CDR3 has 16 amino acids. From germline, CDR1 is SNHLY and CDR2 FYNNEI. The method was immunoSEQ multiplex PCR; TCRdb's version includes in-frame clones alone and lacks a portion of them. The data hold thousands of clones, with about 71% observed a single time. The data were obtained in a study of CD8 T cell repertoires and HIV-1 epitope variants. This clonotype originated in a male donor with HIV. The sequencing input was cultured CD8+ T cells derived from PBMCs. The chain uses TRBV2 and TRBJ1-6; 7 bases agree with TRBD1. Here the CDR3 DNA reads TGTGCCAGCAGGAAACGGGCAGGGGGAGATAATTCACCCCTCCACTTT. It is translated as CASRKRAGGDNSPLHF.